This T cell receptor (beta chain) was captured in a study of T cell repertoires in cytomegalovirus infection (dated by TCRdb to about 2019). Regarding the study in general: Donor HLA type was relevant to the analysis, as public TCR beta signatures indicated carriage of CMV infection together with the matching HLA type. Study-wide findings and limitations: Cumulative frequency of public TCR beta family members discriminated carriers of CMV infection plus the relevant HLA type in this cohort and an independent approximately 340-donor cohort. The ex vivo response was dominated by HLA-C-restricted CMV-specific TCR beta clonotypes, and the single most frequent clonotype in two of eight donors was supplied by these HLA-C-restricted clonotypes.

This sample was sequenced with an Illumina HiSeq 1500. The raw public reads went through TCRdb reprocessing: fastp at Q25, MiXCR clone calling, in-frame beta chains kept. CDR3 protein sequences are deduplicated, and each keeps its most common genes and DNA. The sample data list approximately 130,000 distinct CDR3 sequences, and under 30% of these were observed just once. The ten largest clones capture 34% of the sample. From the germline V gene, CDR1 is MNHEY and CDR2 is SVGEGT. CDR3 length: 13 amino acids, cysteine to phenylalanine. The retained sequence is limited to the CDR3, 39 bases, with the frame set at the first base. The V end gives up 4 bases and the J end 5 bases, leaving 4 bases in the junction not matched to a gene. Judged by its sample share, this clonotype qualifies as medium-sized (0.01 to 0.1%). Its cognate antigen has yet to be identified. No base-level quality is on record; no much larger clone is a single base apart.

The source material was PBMCs, sequenced either directly or after in vitro stimulation (not recorded which). The source is a human donor in good health (CMV status not recorded). Some clones in this sample may be carry-over from other donors' samples. The rearrangement combines TRBV6-2 or TRBV6-3 with TRBJ2-5; 7 bases in the middle match TRBD1. At the DNA level, the sequence is TGTGCCAGCAGTTCGACAGGGCTGGAGACCCAGTACTTC. It codes for CASSSTGLETQYF.